The source of this T cell receptor (beta chain) is a study of blood T cell repertoires in COVID-19. Turning to the study itself: The samples span acute and convalescent COVID-19 from the United States, Italy and Spain.

Authors' data handling: Scientists estimated how many nucleated cells there were by amplifying reference gene primers. Using immunoSEQ multiplex PCR, the repertoire was profiled, and TCRdb retains in-frame clones only, with some absent. That table furnishes V, J and clone size, whereas the DNA furnished D and trimming. The data hold 99,000 or so clones, with approximately 83% observed a single time. This CDR3 comprises 16 residues. Per germline, CDR1 SGHNT and CDR2 YYREEE (reference sequence). J lost 8 bases, V lost 4 bases, and 14 bases had no gene match. This chain joins TRBV5-4 and TRBJ2-2; 7 nucleotides align to TRBD1. This sequence was found in a man aged 45-60 years with acute or convalescent COVID-19. The sequenced material came from peripheral blood. The CDR3 loop is CASSEGQNRGRGELFF. The CDR3 DNA is TGTGCCAGCAGCGAGGGGCAAAACAGGGGTAGAGGGGAGCTGTTTTTT.